This passage covers 22 T cell receptor beta chains from one sample sequenced in a study of immune characterization of retroperitoneal liposarcoma. MiXCR, run by TCRdb on the PCR reads, gives a single entry per CDR3 protein. The data contain some 4,700 distinct CDR3 sequences, around 32% of them singletons. The sequenced material came from tumor tissue. The receptor set was obtained from a male donor with retroperitoneal liposarcoma.

In its sample, this clonotype was seen a few times. This could be a read error, since a much larger clone is one nucleotide away. The V gene is TRBV7-2, the J gene TRBJ2-1; D possibly matches TRBD1 or TRBD2 (6 bases each). Germline V gene sequence: CDR1 SGHTA, CDR2 FQGNSA. Trimming pared 5 bases from V and 13 bases from J, leaving 30 bases between. This CDR3 has 17 amino acids. The CDR3 DNA is TGTGCCAGCAGCCATTACGGGGGCACGACGGCCCAAGAGACCCAGTTCTTC. This codes for CASSHYGGTTAQETQFF. The variable domain in full, completed from reference TRBV7-2 and TRBJ2-1, reads GAGVSQSPSNKVTEKGKDVELRCDPISGHTALYWYRQSLGQGLEFLIYFQGNSAPDKSGLPSDRFSAERTGGSVSTLTIQRTQQEDSAVYLCASSHYGGTTAQETQFFGPGTRLTVL.

This clonotype was detected a few times. V usage is TRBV6-1 and J usage is TRBJ1-5; TRBD1 agrees at 10 bases. The germline V gene encodes CDR1 MNHNS and CDR2 SASEGT. The CDR3 sequence is 17 residues long. J was trimmed by 1 base and V by 4 bases; bases with no gene match: 7. In DNA form, the CDR3 reads TGTGCCAGCAGTGCGTTCGGGACAGGGGCGAGCAATCAGCCCCAGCATTTT. Protein sequence: CASSAFGTGASNQPQHF.

This chain uses TRBV6-6 with TRBJ2-5; TRBD2 is a possible D gene (6 bases). The CDR3 consists of 16 residues. Germline V lookup: CDR1 MNHNY, CDR2 SVGAGI (reference sequence). V dropped 0 bases and J dropped 11 bases, with 22 bases sitting between them. The CDR3 coding sequence is TGTGCCAGCAGTTACTCTATCAGTAGCGGAGGCGATGAGCAGTACTTC. The encoded protein is CASSYSISSGGDEQYF.

The chain links TRBV7-2 to TRBJ1-6; D is ambiguous. Looked up from germline, CDR1 is SGHTA and CDR2 is FQGNSA. V was shortened by 5 bases and J by 6 bases, with 8 bases between the two germline ends. The CDR3 runs to 13 residues. The chain's CDR3 is CASSLWGNSPLHF. CDR3 DNA sequence: TGTGCCAGCAGCCTCTGGGGTAATTCACCCCTCCACTTT.

This rearrangement joins TRBV6-4 to TRBJ1-6, with D possibly being TRBD1 (6 bases). Between the trimmed V and J ends, which lost 6 bases and 7 bases, there was a span of 10 bases. Germline CDR1 reads MRHNA; CDR2 reads SNTAGT. This CDR3 region has 13 residues. The CDR3 sequence: CASSRGLNSPLHF. In DNA, the CDR3 is TGTGCCAGCAGCCGGGGGCTCAATTCACCCCTCCACTTT.

The V call is TRBV27, the J call TRBJ2-7; weak D call: TRBD2 (6 bases). CDR3 length: 12 amino acids. V lost 3 bases, J lost 6 bases, and 9 bases lay in between. Germline assignment: CDR1 MNHEY and CDR2 SMNVEV (reference sequence). The CDR3: CASSFGGREQYF. The CDR3 bases are TGTGCCAGCAGTTTCGGGGGTCGCGAGCAGTACTTC.

This clonotype was seen just once. The chain joins TRBV7-6 to TRBJ2-4, with D possibly matching TRBD1 (5 bases). Matching the DNA end better, TRBJ2-5 makes the J call doubtful. The germline gives CDR1 SGHVS, CDR2 FNYEAQ. The CDR3 extends over 14 amino acids. CDR3 loop: CASSAQWGSETQYF. The CDR3 nucleotides read TGTGCCAGCAGCGCCCAGTGGGGCAGTGAGACCCAGTACTTC.

The table lists this clonotype with many counts. The chain has TRBV7-8 and TRBJ1-1; D unclear. Germline V gives CDR1 SGHVS, CDR2 FQNEAQ. The CDR3 sequence is 13 residues long. V dropped 3 bases and J dropped 0 bases, with 5 bases sitting between them. The CDR3 nucleotides read TGTGCCAGCAGCTTCTCTATGAACACTGAAGCTTTCTTT. Residues: CASSFSMNTEAFF.

This clonotype was recorded many times. The V call is TRBV6-1, the J call TRBJ2-7, with D unresolved. This CDR3 is built from 13 residues. Trimming removed 3 bases from V and 2 bases from J, with 8 bases in between. The germline V gene has CDR1 MNHNS and CDR2 SASEGT. The CDR3: CASSETPAYEQYF. CDR3 nucleotide sequence: TGTGCCAGCAGTGAGACACCCGCCTACGAGCAGTACTTC.

The rearrangement joins TRBV7-2 to TRBJ2-1; D may correspond to TRBD1 or TRBD2 (6 bases each). The J call may be wrong; the DNA end is better matched by TRBJ2-5. Germline V gene sequence: CDR1 SGHTA, CDR2 FQGNSA. The CDR3 runs 14 residues. The DNA of the CDR3 is TGTGCCAGCAGCCCGTCGGGGGCCGAGGAGACCCAGTACTTC. It translates to CASSPSGAEETQYF.

This clonotype occurred many times. V is TRBV6-1 and J is TRBJ2-1; 10 bases line up with TRBD2. The closer fit of TRBJ2-7 to the DNA end suggests the J call may be wrong. This CDR3 comprises 15 residues. The germline V gene encodes CDR1 MNHNS and CDR2 SASEGT. CDR3 region: CASSESLAGAYEQYF. The CDR3 nucleotides read TGTGCCAGCAGTGAAAGTCTAGCGGGAGCCTACGAGCAGTACTTC.

The V call is TRBV6-1, the J call TRBJ2-3; D is possibly TRBD2 (5 bases). The length of the CDR3 is 11 residues. The ends were cut back, 7 bases at V and 9 bases at J, with 11 bases in the middle. Germline V gene sequence: CDR1 MNHNS, CDR2 SASEGT. The CDR3 coding sequence is TGTGCCAGCAACTCCGGAGGCACGCAGTATTTT. Its translation: CASNSGGTQYF.

By share of the sample, this clonotype is medium-sized. The chain couples TRBV27 to TRBJ1-1; TRBD1 matches at 9 bases. This CDR3 has 14 amino acids. Germline loops: CDR1 MNHEY, CDR2 SMNVEV (reference sequence). V lost 3 bases, J lost 6 bases, and 5 bases stayed unmatched. CDR3 DNA: TGTGCCAGCAGTTTCTACACAGGGGGCCCTGAAGCTTTCTTT. Residues: CASSFYTGGPEAFF.

This clonotype showed up many times. The CDR3 DNA sequence: TGTGCCAGCAGCCAACTAGTTAGCGTGTACAATGAGCAGTACTTC. This encodes CASSQLVSVYNEQYF. The chain is built from TRBV5-6 and TRBJ2-5; possible D gene TRBD2, 5 bases. Trimming left V 4 bases short and J 11 bases short, with 24 bases between. The CDR3 spans 15 residues. Germline CDR1 is SGHDT and CDR2 is YYEEEE.

This clonotype showed up just once. V and J are TRBV10-2 and TRBJ2-3, with 10 bases lining up with TRBD2. V trimming: 7 bases; J trimming: 3 bases; junction bases outside the gene matches: 10. Germline assignment: CDR1 WSHSY and CDR2 SAAADI. This CDR3 contains 16 residues. The DNA of the CDR3 is TGCGCCAGCACCTCCCTGGGACTAGCGCTGACAGATACGCAGTATTTT. Its translation is CASTSLGLALTDTQYF.

At least ten counts were recorded for this clonotype. The V call is TRBV7-9, the J call TRBJ2-3; D is uncertain. This CDR3 has 15 residues. Trimming cost V 5 bases and J 0 bases, with 12 bases left between them. Germline V gene sequence: CDR1 SEHNR, CDR2 FQNEAQ (reference sequence). The CDR3, as DNA: TGTGCCAGCAGCCGACCAGCATCTAGCACAGATACGCAGTATTTT. This sequence encodes CASSRPASSTDTQYF.

This clonotype is medium-sized by share. This chain connects TRBV7-2 to TRBJ2-1, with 9 bases fitting TRBD2. The CDR3 sequence is 17 residues long. Germline-derived CDR1 and CDR2 are SGHTA and FQGNSA. The V and J ends lost 1 base and 6 bases, in that order; junction bases with no gene match: 10. In DNA, the CDR3 is TGTGCCAGCAGCTTAGGGGGGGGCGGGAGGGCCCTCAATGAGCAGTTCTTC. This sequence encodes CASSLGGGGRALNEQFF.

The chain links TRBV5-4 to TRBJ2-1, with 7 bases fitting TRBD2. The DNA end is more similar to TRBJ2-5, so the J call may be wrong. The CDR3 totals 16 residues. Germline loops: CDR1 SGHNT, CDR2 YYREEE (reference sequence). CDR3 in DNA: TGTGCCAGCAGCTTGGCACCAGCGGGGCTACAAGAGACCCAGTACTTC. It encodes CASSLAPAGLQETQYF.

Only one count was recorded for this clonotype. The chain joins TRBV2 to TRBJ1-1; D is unresolved. Trimming cost V 0 bases and J 0 bases, with 14 bases left between them. Germline V gene sequence: CDR1 SNHLY, CDR2 FYNNEI. The CDR3 has 17 amino acids. The CDR3 loop reads CASSEALHRTVNTEAFF. CDR3 bases: TGTGCCAGCAGTGAAGCGCTTCATAGGACGGTGAACACTGAAGCTTTCTTT.

This clonotype was picked up many times. The chain links TRBV5-1 to TRBJ2-1; either TRBD1 or TRBD2 may fit D (6 bases each). The J call may be in error: the DNA end matches TRBJ2-7 better. Germline values: CDR1 SGHRS, CDR2 YFSETQ. The CDR3 covers 15 residues. CDR3 sequence reads: CASSLGSRGPYEQYF. CDR3 DNA: TGCGCCAGCAGCTTGGGGTCCCGGGGGCCCTACGAGCAGTACTTC.

This clonotype was counted many times. This chain connects TRBV6-1 to TRBJ2-5, with 9 bases matching TRBD2. The CDR3 totals 17 residues. V was clipped by 5 bases and J by 4 bases; unmatched bases: 14. Per the germline V gene, CDR1 is MNHNS and CDR2 is SASEGT. Written as DNA, the CDR3 is TGTGCCAGCAGTTCCACCCTGGCGGGAGGGCGACGAGAGACCCAGTACTTC. As protein: CASSSTLAGGRRETQYF.

This clonotype was observed a few times. This CDR3 is CASLGEREIGEQFF. The CDR3 DNA sequence: TGTGCCAGCCTAGGGGAGCGGGAGATTGGTGAGCAGTTCTTC. The rearrangement joins TRBV28 to TRBJ2-1; TRBD2 agrees at 8 bases. The V and J ends lost 8 bases and 9 bases, in that order; junction bases with no gene match: 12. CDR3 length: 14 amino acids. Germline values: CDR1 MDHEN, CDR2 SYDVKM. The full variable domain, in which reference TRBV28 and TRBJ2-1 provide the parts outside the CDR3, is DVKVTQSSRYLVKRTGEKVFLECVQDMDHENMFWYRQDPGLGLRLIYFSYDVKMKEKGDIPEGYSVSREKKERFSLILESASTNQTSMYLCASLGEREIGEQFFGPGTRLTVL.